Presented here are 22 T cell receptor beta chains from one specimen sequenced in a study of T-cell reconstitution after alpha-beta-depleted transplantation in children. Preparation of the TCRbeta library involved a method that used unique molecular identifiers. TCRdb used MiXCR to reprocess the PCR reads, holding one entry per CDR3 protein. The table shows about a million distinct CDR3 sequences, with about 29% occurring only once. This sample comprised PBMCs, mostly from graft donor cells, obtained 360 days after TCRalphabeta/CD19-depleted stem cell transplant. The origin of the receptors is a boy younger than two who had a stem cell transplant for SCID, so the T cells may come from the graft donor.

The V call is TRBV4-1, the J call TRBJ2-4; 9 nucleotides agree with TRBD2. J lost 7 bases, V lost 1 base, and 11 bases had no gene match. The CDR3 covers 17 residues. In germline, CDR1 is MGHRA, CDR2 YSYEKL. CDR3 nucleotide sequence: TGCGCCAGCAGCCAAGGGTTCGGGGCGGGGGGGCTGAACATTCAGTACTTC. Its translation is CASSQGFGAGGLNIQYF.

This clonotype was seen a handful of times. The rearrangement links TRBV29-1 to TRBJ2-5, with D possibly being TRBD2 (5 bases). The germline V gene has CDR1 SQVTM and CDR2 ANQGSEA. The CDR3 spans 13 residues. V was cut by 2 bases and J by 0 bases, with 7 bases left in between. The CDR3, as DNA: TGCAGCGTTGAAAGAGGGTACCAAGAGACCCAGTACTTC. It encodes CSVERGYQETQYF. Filled out from reference TRBV29-1 and TRBJ2-5, the complete variable domain reads SAVISQKPSRDICQRGTSLTIQCQVDSQVTMMFWYRQQPGQSLTLIATANQGSEATYESGFVIDKFPISRPNLTFSTLTVSNMSPEDSSIYLCSVERGYQETQYFGPGTRLLVL.

This rearrangement joins TRBV4-3 to TRBJ2-3; D uncertain. The germline CDR1 and CDR2 sequences are LGHNA and YSLEER. The CDR3 is 14 residues long. Trimming stripped 1 base from V and 4 bases from J, with 9 bases between. CDR3 loop: CASSQGTIPDTQYF. CDR3 DNA: TGCGCCAGCAGCCAAGGTACTATCCCAGATACGCAGTATTTT.

The gene calls are TRBV6-2 or TRBV6-3 and TRBJ1-5; possible D gene TRBD1, 5 bases. CDR1 is MNHEY, CDR2 SVGEGT, per germline. The CDR3 runs to 17 residues. Trimming stripped 0 bases from V and 0 bases from J, with 12 bases between. The CDR3: CASSYSRSGLSNQPQHF. CDR3 nucleotides: TGTGCCAGCAGTTACTCGAGGTCGGGGCTTAGCAATCAGCCCCAGCATTTT.

The rearrangement links TRBV20-1 to TRBJ2-7; TRBD1 is a possible D gene (7 bases). CDR1 and CDR2 (germline): DFQATT, SNEGSKA (reference sequence). The CDR3 runs 13 residues. Trimming took off 6 bases at V and 4 bases at J, with 16 bases between the two ends. The CDR3 nucleotides read TGCAGTGCGAGGCGTCAGGGGGGATACGAGCAGTACTTC. Residues: CSARRQGGYEQYF.

This clonotype was counted a few times. V gene TRBV6-1 combines with J gene TRBJ1-1, with D maybe TRBD1 (6 bases). The germline CDR1 and CDR2 sequences are MNHNS and SASEGT. V shed 7 bases and J shed 2 bases, with 14 bases lying between them. The CDR3 is made up of 14 amino acids. The chain's CDR3 is CASNRGQKNTEAFF. The DNA of the CDR3 is TGTGCCAGCAACCGGGGACAAAAAAACACTGAAGCTTTCTTT.

The rearrangement uses TRBV7-6 and TRBJ2-3; tentatively, D is TRBD1 or TRBD2 (5 bases each). The CDR3 is 15 residues long. With 1 base removed from V and 2 bases from J, the gap between germline ends came to 10 bases. CDR1 is SGHVS, CDR2 FNYEAQ, per germline. DNA for the CDR3: TGTGCCAGCAGCTTAGGGGGGTTCCTCACAGATACGCAGTATTTT. This sequence encodes CASSLGGFLTDTQYF.

This clonotype came up a few times. V gene TRBV27 combines with J gene TRBJ2-1, with D tentatively TRBD2 (5 bases). The CDR3 extends over 13 amino acids. Trimming took off 3 bases at V and 5 bases at J, with 8 bases between the two ends. Germline CDR1 reads MNHEY; CDR2 reads SMNVEV (reference sequence). The CDR3 here is CASSFSVNNEQFF. As DNA, the CDR3 is TGTGCCAGCAGTTTTAGCGTTAACAATGAGCAGTTCTTC.

This clonotype was found a few times. V and J are TRBV7-3 and TRBJ1-6; 8 bases are a match to TRBD1. The CDR3 consists of 14 residues. After removal of 5 bases from V and 10 bases from J, the junction contained 7 bases not matched to a gene. Germline V gene sequence: CDR1 SGHTA, CDR2 FQGTGA. The DNA for the CDR3 is TGTGCCAGCAGCCCCGGACAGGGAGGGTCACCCCTCCACTTT. Encoded protein: CASSPGQGGSPLHF.

The chain is built from TRBV10-3 and TRBJ1-5, with D perhaps TRBD1 (5 bases). Germline CDR1 is ENHRY and CDR2 is SYGVKD. Deletions cut 8 bases from V and 2 bases from J, with 19 bases between. The CDR3 is 16 residues long. For the CDR3, the DNA is TGTGCCATCCCTCGGATCGCGGGGACCGGCAATCAGCCCCAGCATTTT. Translating gives CAIPRIAGTGNQPQHF.

J is TRBJ2-7 and V is TRBV3-1; weak D call: TRBD1 (6 bases). The CDR3 is 15 residues long. The V gene lost 1 base and the J gene lost 4 bases, with 14 bases spanning the gap. Looked up from germline, CDR1 is LGHDT and CDR2 is YNNKEL (reference sequence). The CDR3 DNA is TGTGCCAGCAGCCAAGGTTCGGGACACCGTTACGAGCAGTACTTC. Protein sequence: CASSQGSGHRYEQYF.

The CDR3 loop is CASSQDSRAGQPQHF. In DNA, the CDR3 is TGTGCCAGCAGCCAAGATTCCAGGGCAGGGCAGCCCCAGCATTTT. The chain couples TRBV4-2 to TRBJ1-5, with D maybe TRBD1 (5 bases). The V end was cut by 0 bases, the J end by 7 bases, with 13 bases between. The CDR3 covers 15 residues. Germline lookup yields CDR1 LGHNA and CDR2 YNFKEQ.

This clonotype was recorded only once. This rearrangement joins TRBV4-1 to TRBJ1-2; weak D call: TRBD1 (6 bases). The V and J ends lost 4 bases and 8 bases respectively, with 17 bases between them. This CDR3 has 14 residues. Germline values: CDR1 MGHRA, CDR2 YSYEKL. For the CDR3, the DNA is TGCGCCAGCAGCCCACCTCTGGGGGCGAGGGGCTACACCTTC. The encoded protein is CASSPPLGARGYTF.

V gene TRBV4-1 combines with J gene TRBJ2-1, with TRBD1 matching 11 bases. V lost 4 bases to trimming and J lost 6 bases; unmatched junction nucleotides: 8. Germline lookup yields CDR1 MGHRA and CDR2 YSYEKL. The CDR3 has 16 amino acids. CDR3 DNA sequence: TGCGCCAGCAGCCCCAGAGCTGGGACAGGGGGCAATGAGCAGTTCTTC. Encoded protein: CASSPRAGTGGNEQFF.

The chain is built from TRBV12-3 or TRBV12-4 and TRBJ2-2; 9 bases agree with TRBD2. The ends lost 7 bases at V and 7 bases at J; junction bases unmatched: 7. The CDR3 runs 14 residues. CDR3 amino acids: CASKASGVGGELFF. The CDR3 DNA is TGTGCCAGCAAAGCTAGCGGGGTCGGCGGGGAGCTGTTTTTT.

The table lists this clonotype with a few counts. The V and J genes are TRBV29-1 and TRBJ1-1; D is unclear. CDR1 SQVTM and CDR2 ANQGSEA come from the germline V gene. CDR3 length: 11 amino acids. Trimming took off 7 bases at V and 6 bases at J, with 12 bases between the two ends. CDR3 in amino acids: CSAVRVPEAFF. In DNA form, the CDR3 reads TGCAGCGCTGTCCGCGTACCTGAAGCTTTCTTT.

The rearrangement uses TRBV5-1 and TRBJ2-1; TRBD1 matches 8 bases. This CDR3 has 14 amino acids. The trim removed 5 bases at V and 4 bases at J, leaving 5 bases unmatched. The germline V gene encodes CDR1 SGHRS and CDR2 YFSETQ. CDR3 loop: CASRKQGEYNEQFF. The CDR3 region has the DNA TGCGCCAGCAGGAAACAGGGGGAGTACAATGAGCAGTTCTTC.

This clonotype has a handful of counts. Here the CDR3 DNA reads TGCAGTGCTAGAGATTTCGGACAGGGAAACATTCAGTACTTC. This gives the protein CSARDFGQGNIQYF. The rearrangement uses TRBV20-1 and TRBJ2-4; TRBD1 agrees at 8 bases. The V gene end was trimmed by 0 bases and the J gene end by 6 bases; junction bases not matched to a gene: 4. The CDR3 sequence is 14 residues long. Per the germline V gene, CDR1 is DFQATT and CDR2 is SNEGSKA (reference sequence).

The chain combines TRBV20-1 with TRBJ1-2; TRBD1 agrees at 10 bases. Per the germline V gene, CDR1 is DFQATT and CDR2 is SNEGSKA (reference sequence). This CDR3 has 15 amino acids. V was clipped by 3 bases and J by 4 bases; unmatched bases: 8. In DNA form, the CDR3 reads TGCAGTGCTAGTACCGGGACAGGGGCCGGCTATGGCTACACCTTC. This sequence encodes CSASTGTGAGYGYTF.

This clonotype was observed a few times. The gene calls are TRBV10-3 and TRBJ2-7, with D maybe TRBD2 (6 bases). This CDR3 spans 15 amino acids. Germline values: CDR1 ENHRY, CDR2 SYGVKD. The V and J ends lost 8 bases and 0 bases respectively, with 17 bases between them. The CDR3 here is CAIARGGVDSYEQYF. The CDR3 DNA reads as TGTGCCATCGCCCGGGGAGGCGTAGACTCCTACGAGCAGTACTTC.

This clonotype was seen a handful of times. CDR3 sequence (DNA): TGTGCCAGCAGCCAAGATTTAGGGACGGGCTACACCTTC. It translates to CASSQDLGTGYTF. This chain uses TRBV14 with TRBJ1-2, with a weak D call TRBD1 (5 bases). V was cut by 0 bases and J by 8 bases, with 10 bases left in between. Germline CDR1 reads SGHDN; CDR2 reads FVKESK. The CDR3 has 13 residues.

This clonotype was counted between two and nine times. This chain uses TRBV7-8 with TRBJ2-1; the match to TRBD2 covers 7 bases. CDR1 and CDR2 (germline): SGHVS, FQNEAQ. V gave up 1 base and J gave up 5 bases; unmatched junction bases: 8. The CDR3 extends over 16 amino acids. CDR3 region: CASSLVLGGEDNEQFF. DNA of the CDR3: TGTGCCAGCAGCTTAGTTTTGGGGGGGGAGGACAATGAGCAGTTCTTC. The full variable domain, with the rest looked up from reference TRBV7-8 and TRBJ2-1, is GAGVSQSPRYKVAKRGQDVALRCDPISGHVSLFWYQQALGQGPEFLTYFQNEAQLDKSGLPSDRFFAERPEGSVSTLKIQRTQQEDSAVYLCASSLVLGGEDNEQFFGPGTRLTVL.